The clone carrying this TCR beta chain appeared once. Its target is unknown. At one boundary the junction diverges from the germline segment, which might be a read error. It was with 60 Vbeta and 13 Jbeta primers that the PCR ran. Generated by immunoSEQ multiplex PCR, the TCRdb table keeps only in-frame clones and is missing some. The sample lists 200,000 to 250,000 clones, 85% seen once, with roughly 1.3% in the top ten. This sample is drawn from a study of cytomegalovirus exposure and HLA in healthy donors. Study overall: Sequencing of about 179 million T cells in an earlier analysis found 95 million to 120 million unique TCR beta sequences.

General study results and limits: Presence/absence comparisons presumed near-even sequencing depth among donors.

The CDR3 has 15 residues. CDR1 and CDR2 (germline): MNHEY, SVGAGI. This TCR came from a human donor in good health. The material sequenced was PBMCs. J is TRBJ2-3 and V is TRBV6-5; D is possibly TRBD1 (5 bases). This CDR3 reads CASSKRQTGADTQYF. DNA for the CDR3: TGTGCTAGCAGTAAAAGACAGACGGGTGCAGATACGCAGTATTTT.